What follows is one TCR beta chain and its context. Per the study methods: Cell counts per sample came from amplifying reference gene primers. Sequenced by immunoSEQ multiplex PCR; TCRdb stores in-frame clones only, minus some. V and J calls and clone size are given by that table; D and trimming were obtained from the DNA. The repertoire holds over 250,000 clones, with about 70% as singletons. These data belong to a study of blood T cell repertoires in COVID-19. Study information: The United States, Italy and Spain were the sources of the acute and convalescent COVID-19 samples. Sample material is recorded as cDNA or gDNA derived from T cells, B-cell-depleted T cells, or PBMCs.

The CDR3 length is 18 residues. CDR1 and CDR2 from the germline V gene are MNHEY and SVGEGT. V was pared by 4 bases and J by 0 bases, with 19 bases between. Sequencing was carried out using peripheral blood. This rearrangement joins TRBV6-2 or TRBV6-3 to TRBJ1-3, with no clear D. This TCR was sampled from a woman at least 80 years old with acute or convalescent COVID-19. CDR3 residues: CASSFIREATLSGNTIYF. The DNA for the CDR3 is TGTGCCAGCAGTTTCATCCGGGAGGCCACCCTCTCTGGAAACACCATATATTTT.